The 12 T cell receptor beta chains in this list originate from one sample, sequenced in a study of T-cell memory formation after mild COVID-19. A single record per CDR3 protein comes from TCRdb applying MiXCR to the 5' RACE reads. The table shows tens of thousands of distinct CDR3 sequences, with roughly 15% occurring only once. Sequencing was done on a sample of PBMCs or a T cell subset sorted from them (not recorded which). The receptor set was obtained from an adult who had mild COVID-19 (a few samples of this study predate the infection). Cell type and time point are not known.

This clonotype was counted at least ten times. The CDR3 nucleotides read TGTGCCAGCTCCGAGGCAGGTAACCAGGTTGAAGCTTTCTTT. Protein: CASSEAGNQVEAFF. The chain recombines TRBV2 with TRBJ1-1; D is unresolved. V lost 8 bases, J lost 7 bases, and 20 bases lay in between. Germline lookup yields CDR1 SNHLY and CDR2 FYNNEI. The CDR3 extends over 14 amino acids.

By frequency in the sample, this clonotype is medium-sized. V usage is TRBV4-1 and J usage is TRBJ2-3; no clear D gene. Germline V gene lookup returns CDR1 MGHRA and CDR2 YSYEKL. Trimming removed 2 bases at V and 6 bases at J, with 9 bases between. This CDR3 comprises 13 residues. DNA of the CDR3: TGCGCCAGCAGCCAACCTAACGGGGATACGCAGTATTTT. It yields the protein CASSQPNGDTQYF.

This clonotype was found many times. The chain is built from TRBV3-1 and TRBJ1-3, with D tentatively TRBD1 (5 bases). The germline CDR1 and CDR2 sequences are LGHDT and YNNKEL (reference sequence). The length of the CDR3 is 16 residues. V lost 1 base to trimming and J lost 2 bases, with 12 bases between them. The CDR3 here is CASSQVNPGTGNTIYF. In DNA, the CDR3 is TGTGCCAGCAGCCAAGTCAACCCAGGGACTGGAAACACCATATATTTT.

In its sample, this clonotype was seen many times. J is TRBJ2-5 and V is TRBV12-3 or TRBV12-4, with D perhaps TRBD1 (6 bases). The CDR3 consists of 14 residues. V was cut by 6 bases and J by 2 bases, with 13 bases left in between. This chain's CDR3 is CASSSTDRQETQYF. The CDR3 coding sequence is TGTGCCAGCAGCTCCACCGACAGGCAAGAGACCCAGTACTTC.

This clonotype occurred many times. This chain uses TRBV30 with TRBJ2-7; possibly TRBD2 for D (6 bases). The CDR3 is made up of 14 amino acids. Deletions cut 3 bases from V and 5 bases from J, with 17 bases between. CDR1 GTSNPN and CDR2 SVGIG come from the germline V gene (reference sequence). CDR3 DNA: TGTGCCTGGAGGCTCGGGGGAGGCCGGAACGAGCAGTACTTC. Translation gives CAWRLGGGRNEQYF.

This chain uses TRBV30 with TRBJ1-1; D unresolved. The CDR3 runs 14 residues. V gave up 0 bases and J gave up 4 bases, with 12 bases separating them. The germline gives CDR1 GTSNPN, CDR2 SVGIG (reference sequence). CDR3: CAWSVYIPSTEAFF. The CDR3 DNA is TGTGCCTGGAGTGTATATATTCCCAGCACTGAAGCTTTCTTT.

On this clonotype: A much larger clone differs by one base, so this may be a read error. The chain carries TRBV9 and TRBJ2-5, with TRBD2 as a possible D gene (6 bases). The CDR3 has 16 amino acids. Germline V gene sequence: CDR1 SGDLS, CDR2 YYNGEE. CDR3 sequence (DNA): TGTGACAGCAGCGTAGGTCCGGCTAGCGCTCAAGAGACCCAGTACTTC. Residues: CDSSVGPASAQETQYF.

This chain joins TRBV12-3 or TRBV12-4 and TRBJ1-3; D may be TRBD1 (5 bases). The CDR3 has 15 residues. Trimming shortened V by 6 bases and J by 2 bases, and 14 bases separated the two germline ends. CDR3 protein: CASSISGNPGNTIYF. The CDR3 DNA reads TGTGCCAGCAGCATCTCAGGGAACCCTGGAAACACCATATATTTT.

There are many counts of this clonotype. The chain has TRBV29-1 and TRBJ2-7; TRBD1 agrees at 7 bases. Losses at the gene ends were 5 bases for V and 5 bases for J; bases not matched to a gene: 9. The CDR3 loop spans 13 amino acids. The germline V gene has CDR1 SQVTM and CDR2 ANQGSEA. The DNA of the CDR3 is TGCAGCGTTTCCAGGGGGTACAGCAACGAGCAGTACTTC. Amino acids: CSVSRGYSNEQYF.

This chain joins TRBV5-5 and TRBJ1-1; D is undetermined. Per germline, CDR1 SGHKS and CDR2 YYEKEE (reference sequence). The CDR3 loop spans 13 amino acids. V was cut by 1 base and J by 1 base, with 5 bases left in between. The CDR3 region has the DNA TGTGCCAGCAGCTTGACGGAGAACACTGAAGCTTTCTTT. Its translation is CASSLTENTEAFF.

This clonotype has a handful of counts. This chain links TRBV9 with TRBJ2-5, with TRBD2 matching 11 bases. This CDR3 comprises 17 residues. V was pared by 3 bases and J by 4 bases, with 11 bases of the junction left unmatched. The germline CDR1 and CDR2 sequences are SGDLS and YYNGEE. CDR3 DNA: TGTGCCAGCAGCGAGGGTAGCGGGGGGGCCCTAAGAGAGACCCAGTACTTC. Translating gives CASSEGSGGALRETQYF.

V gene TRBV27 combines with J gene TRBJ1-1; D ambiguous. CDR1 is MNHEY, CDR2 SMNVEV, per germline (reference sequence). The CDR3 is made up of 12 amino acids. V gave up 10 bases and J gave up 5 bases, with 14 bases separating them. The CDR3 loop reads CATGISGTEAFF. DNA for the CDR3: TGTGCCACCGGCATCTCGGGAACTGAAGCTTTCTTT.